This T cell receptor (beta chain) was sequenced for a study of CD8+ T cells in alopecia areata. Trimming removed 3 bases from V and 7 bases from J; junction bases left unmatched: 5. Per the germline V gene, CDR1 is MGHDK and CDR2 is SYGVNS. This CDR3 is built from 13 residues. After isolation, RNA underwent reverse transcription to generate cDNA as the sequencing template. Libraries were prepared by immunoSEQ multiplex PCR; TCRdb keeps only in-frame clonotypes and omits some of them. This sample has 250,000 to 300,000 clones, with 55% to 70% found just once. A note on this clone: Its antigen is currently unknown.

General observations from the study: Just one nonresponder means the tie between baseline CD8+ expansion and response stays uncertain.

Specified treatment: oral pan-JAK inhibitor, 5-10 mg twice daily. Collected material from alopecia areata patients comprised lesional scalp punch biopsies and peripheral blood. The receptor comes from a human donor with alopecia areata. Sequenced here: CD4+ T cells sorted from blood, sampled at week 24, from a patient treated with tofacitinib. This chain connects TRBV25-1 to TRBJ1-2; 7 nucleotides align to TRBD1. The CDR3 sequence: CASSDTGDSGYTF. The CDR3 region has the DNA TGTGCCAGCAGTGACACAGGGGACAGTGGCTACACCTTC.